Listed below are T cell receptor beta chains from one sample, sequenced in a study of T cell repertoires in cytomegalovirus infection. TCRdb processed the reads anew with MiXCR; each CDR3 protein has one entry. The data contain around 300,000 distinct CDR3 sequences, around 20% of them singletons. What these receptors recognize is not known. The sequencing here drew on cultured PBMCs, taken from culture after CMV antigen stimulation. All receptors come from a human donor in good health (CMV status not recorded). Some clones in this sample may be carry-over from other donors' samples. CDR3s include the opening cysteine and the closing phenylalanine or tryptophan. A D gene is named only where the DNA matches it firmly. Clone size, where shown, is once, few, many, or a class for clones that have expanded.

TRBJ1-3	13	many	NA	TRBV7-2	CASSPSSGNTIYF	TGTGCCAGCAGTCCCTCCTCTGGAAACACCATATATTTT
TRBJ2-2	13	many	NA	TRBV18	CASSPQRSGELFF	TGTGCCAGCTCACCACAGCGATCCGGGGAGCTGTTTTTT
TRBJ1-2	12	NA	NA	TRBV7-2	CASSLFSYGYTF	TGTGCCAGCAGCTTATTTTCCTATGGCTACACCTTC
TRBJ2-3	12	many	NA	TRBV6-6	CASSSSADTQYF	TGTGCCAGCAGCTCGTCGGCAGATACGCAGTATTTT
TRBJ1-6	15	few	TRBD1	TRBV28	CASSYRGFKNSPLHF	TGTGCCAGCAGTTACAGGGGTTTTAAGAATTCACCCCTCCACTTT
TRBJ1-5	13	many	NA	TRBV7-9	CASSGEVSQPQHF	TGTGCCAGCAGCGGGGAAGTCAGTCAGCCCCAGCATTTT
TRBJ2-5	13	many	TRBD2	TRBV7-2	CASSPSGRETQYF	TGTGCCAGCAGTCCTAGCGGGAGAGAGACCCAGTACTTC
TRBJ2-3	16	NA	TRBD1	TRBV7-2	CASSLGTGRLEGTQYF	TGTGCCAGCAGCTTAGGGACAGGGAGGTTAGAGGGTACGCAGTATTTT
TRBJ1-5	15	NA	TRBD1	TRBV6-2/TRBV6-3	CASSHRDRRNQPQHF	TGTGCCAGCAGTCACCGGGACAGGAGGAATCAGCCCCAGCATTTT
TRBJ2-7	12	NA	NA	TRBV6-6	CASSLGVYEQYF	TGTGCCAGCAGCCTAGGGGTATACGAGCAGTACTTC
TRBJ1-2	15	few	TRBD1	TRBV28	CASSPTGAPSYGYTF	TGTGCCAGCAGTCCGACAGGGGCGCCCTCCTATGGCTACACCTTC
TRBJ2-3	15	NA	TRBD2	TRBV27	CASSPRTSGGDTQYF	TGTGCCAGCAGTCCGAGGACTAGCGGTGGAGATACGCAGTATTTT
TRBJ1-5	16	NA	NA	TRBV25-1	CASSEPTVRSNQPQHF	TGTGCCAGCAGTGAACCCACAGTGAGGAGCAATCAGCCCCAGCATTTT
TRBJ2-1	16	few	TRBD2	TRBV12-3/TRBV12-4	CASRFGTSGRGNEQFF	TGTGCCAGCAGGTTTGGGACTAGCGGGAGGGGTAATGAGCAGTTCTTC
TRBJ2-1	18	NA	NA	TRBV29-1	CSVGDFNAGLRSYNEQFF	TGCAGCGTTGGTGATTTTAACGCAGGTCTACGCTCCTACAATGAGCAGTTCTTC
TRBJ2-1	16	NA	TRBD1	TRBV11-2	CASSPLGQGARHEQFF	TGTGCCAGCAGCCCGCTGGGACAGGGGGCGCGGCATGAGCAGTTCTTC
TRBJ2-1	15	NA	NA	TRBV6-5	CASSPLASAYNEQFF	TGTGCCAGCAGTCCTCTAGCGTCTGCGTACAATGAGCAGTTCTTC
TRBJ1-1	15	NA	NA	TRBV6-5	CASSPQGLGATEAFF	TGTGCCAGCAGCCCACAGGGCTTGGGGGCCACTGAAGCTTTCTTT
TRBJ2-7	14	few	TRBD1	TRBV20-1	CSLSRDRANYEQYF	TGCAGCCTTAGCCGGGACAGGGCCAACTACGAGCAGTACTTC
TRBJ2-7	14	NA	NA	TRBV12-3/TRBV12-4	CASSRPWGAEEQYF	TGTGCCAGCAGCCGCCCTTGGGGGGCGGAAGAGCAGTACTTC
TRBJ2-2	13	many	NA	TRBV6-2/TRBV6-3	CASSDWSLGELFF	TGTGCCAGCAGTGACTGGAGTCTCGGGGAGCTGTTTTTT
TRBJ2-5	12	NA	NA	TRBV7-3	CASSSSGETQYF	TGTGCCAGCAGCTCCTCAGGGGAGACCCAGTACTTC
TRBJ1-1	16	NA	NA	TRBV4-1	CASSQDLIGGGSYAFF	TGTGCCAGCAGCCAAGATCTAATAGGTGGGGGATCATATGCTTTCTTT
TRBJ2-5	17	NA	TRBD2	TRBV5-4	CASSLFRTSGGQETQYF	TGTGCCAGCAGCTTGTTTCGGACTAGCGGGGGCCAAGAGACCCAGTACTTC
TRBJ1-3	16	many	NA	TRBV7-2	CASSSNQGSSGNTIYF	TGTGCCAGCAGCTCTAATCAGGGAAGCTCTGGAAACACCATATATTTT
TRBJ1-1	15	NA	NA	TRBV12-3/TRBV12-4	CASSLNRAFNTEAFF	TGTGCCAGCAGTTTAAACAGGGCTTTTAACACTGAAGCTTTCTTT
TRBJ2-7	16	NA	TRBD1	TRBV27	CASRRSRNRGLLEQYF	TGTGCCAGCCGAAGGTCAAGGAACAGGGGGCTCTTGGAGCAGTACTTC
TRBJ1-2	12	NA	NA	TRBV24-1	CATSRSNYGYTF	TGTGCCACCAGTAGATCTAACTATGGCTACACCTTC
TRBJ2-1	15	many	TRBD2	TRBV6-6	CASSYSAGVINEQFF	TGTGCCAGCAGTTACTCGGCGGGAGTAATTAATGAGCAGTTCTTC
TRBJ2-1	14	many	TRBD2	TRBV7-2	CASTGLAGVGEQFF	TGTGCCAGCACGGGACTAGCGGGAGTTGGGGAGCAGTTCTTC
TRBJ2-2	15	few	NA	TRBV28	CASSFFWGSTGELFF	TGTGCCAGCAGTTTTTTCTGGGGTTCGACCGGGGAGCTGTTTTTT
TRBJ1-5	13	NA	NA	TRBV6-1	CASRQGTDQPQHF	TGTGCCAGCAGGCAGGGTACTGATCAGCCCCAGCATTTT
TRBJ2-3	13	few	TRBD2	TRBV25-1	CASSIAGGDTQYF	TGTGCCAGCAGCATAGCGGGAGGGGATACGCAGTATTTT
TRBJ2-5	17	NA	TRBD2	TRBV12-3/TRBV12-4	CASSLRTSGRGEETQYF	TGTGCCAGCAGTCTTCGGACTAGCGGGAGGGGAGAAGAGACCCAGTACTTC
TRBJ2-1	16	many	TRBD1	TRBV7-2	CASSPRQGPPTNEQFF	TGTGCCAGCAGCCCGAGACAGGGACCTCCGACGAATGAGCAGTTCTTC
TRBJ2-2	15	few	NA	TRBV12-3/TRBV12-4	CASSLRLANTGELFF	TGTGCCAGCAGTTTGCGTTTAGCGAACACCGGGGAGCTGTTTTTT
TRBJ2-5	15	few	TRBD2	TRBV20-1	CSAMKTSSGQETQYF	TGCAGTGCTATGAAGACTAGCAGCGGGCAAGAGACCCAGTACTTC
TRBJ2-7	18	many	TRBD2	TRBV7-2	CASSPRGPGTSGSNEQYF	TGTGCCAGCAGCCCCAGGGGCCCCGGGACTAGCGGGAGTAACGAGCAGTACTTC
TRBJ1-4	13	few	NA	TRBV29-1	CSVVPATNEKLFF	TGCAGCGTTGTCCCGGCAACTAATGAAAAACTGTTTTTT
TRBJ2-3	14	few	TRBD2	TRBV20-1	CSAGTRTSPDTQYF	TGCAGTGCTGGGACGCGGACTAGCCCAGATACGCAGTATTTT
TRBJ1-2	12	NA	NA	TRBV6-1	CASSEASYGYTF	TGTGCCAGCAGCGAGGCTTCATATGGCTACACCTTC
TRBJ2-7	15	many	TRBD2	TRBV7-2	CASSIGLALSYEQYF	TGTGCCAGCAGCATCGGACTAGCGCTGTCCTACGAGCAGTACTTC
TRBJ2-3	9	NA	NA	TRBV7-9	CASSESQYF	TGTGCCAGCAGCGAGTCCCAGTATTTT
TRBJ2-4	17	NA	NA	TRBV7-8	CASSSVGGLLAKNIQYF	TGTGCCAGCAGCTCCGTCGGGGGCCTTTTAGCCAAAAACATTCAGTACTTC
TRBJ1-5	15	many	NA	TRBV7-2	CASSLTERQEGKQHF	TGTGCCAGCAGCTTAACCGAGCGACAAGAAGGCAAGCAGCATTTT
TRBJ2-6	16	NA	TRBD1	TRBV4-3	CASSQGPAAGGNVLTF	TGCGCCAGCAGCCAGGGTCCTGCTGCAGGGGGCAACGTCCTGACTTTC
TRBJ2-3	13	NA	NA	TRBV9	CASSGGNRDTQYF	TGTGCCAGCAGCGGGGGGAACAGGGATACGCAGTATTTT
TRBJ1-2	12	many	NA	TRBV7-2	CASSLFLSGYTF	TGTGCCAGCAGCTTATTTTTGAGCGGCTACACCTTC